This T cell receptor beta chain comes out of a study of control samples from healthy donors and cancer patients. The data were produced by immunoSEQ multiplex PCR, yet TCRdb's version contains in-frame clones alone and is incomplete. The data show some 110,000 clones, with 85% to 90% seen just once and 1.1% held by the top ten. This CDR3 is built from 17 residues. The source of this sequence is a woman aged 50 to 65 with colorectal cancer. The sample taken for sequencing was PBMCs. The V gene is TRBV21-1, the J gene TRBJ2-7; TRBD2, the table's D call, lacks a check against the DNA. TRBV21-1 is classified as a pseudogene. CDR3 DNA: TGTGCCAGCAGCAAAGTAGGACTAGCGGGAGGAGTCTACGAGCAGTACTTC. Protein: CASSKVGLAGGVYEQYF.